Sequencing of this TCR beta chain was carried out in a study of regulatory T cells in long-lasting Graves disease. Overall study context: Newly diagnosed Graves' patients had taken antithyroid drugs under 3 months.

This clonotype was seen ten or more times. Construction of TCR beta libraries relied on iRepertoire HTBI primers and on Arm-PCR targeting CDR3 regions. Via MiXCR, TCRdb re-called the multiplex PCR reads, giving one row per CDR3 protein. The sample has some 250,000 distinct CDR3 sequences, around 18% seen once. Time point: newly diagnosed GD, antithyroid drugs for less than 3 months. RNA from PBMCs was the source of the TCR library. Sequences were derived from peripheral blood mononuclear cells (PBMCs), sampled at new diagnosis, from a patient treated with antithyroid drugs. The clonotype originates from a female donor with Graves disease.

The CDR3: CASTQVGGRPYGYTF. In DNA, the CDR3 is TGTGCCAGCACCCAAGTCGGTGGGCGGCCCTATGGCTACACCTTC. V usage is TRBV27 and J usage is TRBJ1-2; D unresolved. The V gene's germline CDR1 is MNHEY and CDR2 SMNVEV (reference sequence). This CDR3 is 15 amino acids long. V was pared by 7 bases and J by 4 bases, with 19 bases between.